These T cell receptor beta chains were read from a single sample in a study of T cell responses to AZD1222 COVID-19 vaccine. The data were produced by immunoSEQ multiplex PCR, yet TCRdb's version contains in-frame clones alone and is incomplete. The data contain around 79,000 clones, about nine tenths of them singletons. The material sequenced was peripheral blood, taken on day 0 of AZD1222 vaccination. Receptors were obtained from an adult in good health. The CDR3 runs from the conserved cysteine through the conserved F or W. Each record gives: CDR3 protein, CDR3 length, V gene, clone size. Rows give clone size only sometimes, using once, few, many, or a class for an expanded clone.

CDR3: CASRGQNQETQYF
length: 13
V: TRBV6-5
size: .

CDR3: CASSFQANYGYTF
length: 13
V: TRBV12-3/TRBV12-4
size: .

CDR3: CASSASGNTEAFF
length: 13
V: TRBV7-9
size: .

CDR3: CASRDLRSYEQYF
length: 13
V: TRBV5-1
size: .

CDR3: CASSVYGGYNEQFF
length: 14
V: TRBV9
size: .

CDR3: CASSRRDRNTEAFF
length: 14
V: TRBV5-4
size: .

CDR3: CASSSYTGGNNSPLHF
length: 16
V: TRBV28
size: .

CDR3: CATAARGVNTGELFF
length: 15
V: TRBV5-1
size: .

CDR3: CASSRNPPYNSPLHF
length: 15
V: TRBV5-6
size: .

CDR3: CSVGLRGIREETQYF
length: 15
V: TRBV29-1
size: many

CDR3: CATSDPDRVNEQFF
length: 14
V: TRBV24-1
size: .

CDR3: CASSYSRTEAFF
length: 12
V: TRBV6-5
size: .

CDR3: CASSPGLAGVQETQYF
length: 16
V: TRBV28
size: .

CDR3: CASSVDWAPGLNTEAFF
length: 17
V: TRBV9
size: .

CDR3: CASSPRSGNSYNEQFF
length: 16
V: TRBV5-6
size: .

CDR3: CASSLGGTYGYTF
length: 13
V: TRBV2
size: .